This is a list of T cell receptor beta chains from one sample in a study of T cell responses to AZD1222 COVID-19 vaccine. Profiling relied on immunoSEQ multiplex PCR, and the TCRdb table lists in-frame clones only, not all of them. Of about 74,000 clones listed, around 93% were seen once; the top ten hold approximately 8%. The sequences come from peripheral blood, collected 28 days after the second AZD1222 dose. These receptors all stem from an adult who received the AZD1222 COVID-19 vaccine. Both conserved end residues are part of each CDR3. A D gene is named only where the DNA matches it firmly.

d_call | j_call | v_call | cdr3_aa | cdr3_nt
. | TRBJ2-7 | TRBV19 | CASSVGATYEQYF | TGTGCCAGTAGTGTCGGCGCCACCTACGAGCAGTACTTC
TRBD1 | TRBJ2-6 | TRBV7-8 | CASSYRIQGAGANVLTF | TGTGCCAGCAGCTACCGCATCCAGGGGGCTGGGGCCAACGTCCTGACTTTC
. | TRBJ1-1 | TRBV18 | CASSPPVGANTEAFF | TGTGCCAGCTCACCACCGGTTGGGGCGAACACTGAAGCTTTCTTT
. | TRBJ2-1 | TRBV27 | CASSLFKGTPNEQFF | TGTGCCAGCAGTTTATTTAAGGGGACACCCAATGAGCAGTTCTTC
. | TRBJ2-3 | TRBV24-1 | CATSDPPPRTDTQYF | TGTGCCACCAGTGATCCCCCCCCACGCACAGATACGCAGTATTTT
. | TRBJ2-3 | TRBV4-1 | CASSLLSGVDTQYF | TGCGCCAGCAGCCTATTATCGGGGGTGGATACGCAGTATTTT
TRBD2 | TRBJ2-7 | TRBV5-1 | CASSLVASGRDEQYF | TGCGCCAGCAGCTTGGTAGCTAGCGGGAGGGATGAGCAGTACTTC
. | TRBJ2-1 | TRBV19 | CASRFPWASEQFF | TGTGCCAGTAGGTTCCCTTGGGCGTCTGAGCAGTTCTTC
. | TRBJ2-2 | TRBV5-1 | CASSLQGAGGELFF | TGCGCCAGCAGCTTACAGGGAGCGGGCGGGGAGCTGTTTTTT
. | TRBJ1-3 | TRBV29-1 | CSGRTAGTTGNTIYF | TGCAGCGGGAGAACGGCGGGGACCACTGGAAACACCATATATTTT